The sequence of this TCR beta chain was determined in a study of regulatory T cells in long-lasting Graves disease. According to the study, TCR beta libraries were built with iRepertoire HTBI primers and CDR3-region Arm-PCR. MiXCR was run by TCRdb on the multiplex PCR reads, yielding one entry per CDR3 protein. The table records 650,000 to 850,000 distinct CDR3 sequences, about 30% of them present only once. This clonotype was seen at least ten times. The V gene lost 3 bases and the J gene lost 7 bases, with 15 bases spanning the gap. CDR1 is MNHNS and CDR2 is SASEGT in the germline V gene. The CDR3 is 14 amino acids. The time point was: persistent/refractory GD, antithyroid drugs over 5 years with positive TRAb. Isolated PBMC RNA provided the starting material for the TCR library.

The clonotype was recovered from a female donor with Graves disease. The V gene is TRBV6-1, the J gene TRBJ2-5, with a tentative D call TRBD2 (5 bases). Here the sequenced sample was peripheral blood mononuclear cells (PBMCs), taken when the disease was refractory, from a patient treated with antithyroid drugs. CDR3 in amino acids: CASSDLFTAGTQYF. CDR3 in DNA: TGTGCCAGCAGTGATCTGTTCACGGCGGGGACCCAGTACTTC.